The present TCR beta chain was sequenced within a study of cytomegalovirus exposure and HLA in healthy donors. Whole-study findings and limits: Equally common other TCR beta chains were less clonally expanded than HLA-associated ones, a later analysis found. An Asian-associated ancestry cluster reportedly showed fewer N-insertions than the approximately 630-donor mean in a later analysis. In a later analysis, TCR beta V- and J-gene trimming was associated with a missense DCLRE1C variant.

The PCR was carried out with 60 Vbeta primers and 13 Jbeta primers. Clones were read by immunoSEQ multiplex PCR, and TCRdb kept only the in-frame ones, dropping some. This table has more than 55,000 clones, around 80% appearing once. As to this clone: The antigen remains unidentified.

CDR3 length: 15 residues. V was clipped by 3 bases and J by 3 bases, with 12 bases between them. The germline V gene encodes CDR1 LNHDA and CDR2 SQIVND (reference sequence). The chain uses TRBV19 and TRBJ1-5; D is unclear. Material for sequencing was PBMCs. The TCR originated in a woman aged 40 to 50 in good health and CMV-seronegative. The CDR3 bases are TGTGCCAGTAGTATGGCGGGGATCGCCAATCAGCCCCAGCATTTT. This sequence encodes CASSMAGIANQPQHF.